The 26 T cell receptor beta chains below come from one sample, sequenced in a study of long-term antiretroviral therapy in people with HIV. With survey level as its setting, the immunoSEQ assay was v3.0. Here immunoSEQ multiplex PCR was the method, and the copy in TCRdb shows in-frame clones only, minus some. The sample lists 20,000 to 30,000 clones; around 83% were seen once. The sample consisted of unsorted PBMCs, taken 3 years after starting antiretroviral therapy. These receptors originate from a man between 18 and 35 years old with HIV.

V and J are TRBV7-8 and TRBJ2-2; the D is unclear. V lost 2 bases and J lost 4, with 5 bases in between. Per germline, CDR1 SGHVS and CDR2 FQNEAQ. The CDR3 contains 13 residues. This CDR3 reads CASSLRVTGELFF. The CDR3 DNA is TGTGCCAGCAGCTTAAGGGTCACCGGGGAGCTGTTTTTT.

This clone was counted only a few times. This CDR3 is CASSLSGREQYV. In nucleotides, the CDR3 is TGTGCCAGCAGCTTGTCAGGGCGAGAGCAGTACGTC. J is TRBJ2-7 and V is TRBV5-4; D is perhaps TRBD1 (5 bases). Germline V gene data show CDR1 as SGHNT and CDR2 as YYREEE (reference sequence). V lost 1 base and J lost 7, with 9 bases in between. The CDR3 has 12 residues.

The CDR3 nucleotides read TGTGCCAGCAGTTTAGGCGAGCAGTACGTC. Translating it yields CASSLGEQYV. This chain joins TRBV28 and TRBJ2-7; D unclear. The length of the CDR3 is 10 residues. Germline CDR1 MDHEN, CDR2 SYDVKM. V was pared by 2 bases and J by 6 bases, with 2 bases between.

This rearrangement joins TRBV5-4 to TRBJ1-1, with 7 bases fitting TRBD1. The germline V gene has CDR1 SGHNT and CDR2 YYREEE (reference sequence). This CDR3 region has 14 residues. After removal of 4 bases from V and 0 bases from J, the junction contained 3 bases not matched to a gene. Here the CDR3 DNA reads TGTGCCAGCAGCCTGGGACAGATGAACACTGAAGCTTTCTTT. It codes for CASSLGQMNTEAFF.

This chain joins TRBV9 and TRBJ1-6; D gene ambiguous. V dropped 3 bases and J dropped 5 bases, with 3 bases sitting between them. The CDR3 covers 12 residues. Germline CDR1 reads SGDLS; CDR2 reads YYNGEE. This chain's CDR3 is CASSEDNSPLHF. The CDR3 DNA reads as TGTGCCAGCAGCGAGGATAATTCACCCCTCCACTTT.

This clone was seen just once. The chain couples TRBV5-4 to TRBJ2-3; 9 bases match TRBD2. This CDR3 region has 16 residues. CDR1 is SGHNT and CDR2 is YYREEE in the germline V gene (reference sequence). Trimming took 0 bases from V and 4 from J; bases not matched to a gene: 6. CDR3 in DNA: TGTGCCAGCAGCTTGGGAGGCGGGGGGGCATCAGATACGCAGTATTTT. Translation: CASSLGGGGASDTQYF.

The genes are TRBV7-2 and TRBJ1-6; maybe TRBD1 (6 bases). Germline CDR1 reads SGHTA; CDR2 reads FQGNSA. CDR3 length: 13 amino acids. V was pared by 3 bases and J by 11 bases, with 11 bases between. The CDR3 DNA reads as TGTGCCAGCAGCTTGACAGGATTGACACCCCTCCACTTT. The encoded protein is CASSLTGLTPLHF.

This chain connects TRBV10-3 to TRBJ2-6; 8 nucleotides match TRBD1. V lost 6 bases to trimming and J lost 0 bases; unmatched junction nucleotides: 13. The CDR3 has 19 amino acids. Per germline, CDR1 ENHRY and CDR2 SYGVKD. The CDR3 nucleotides read TGTGCCATCAGCAAAAGGGGACAGGCCGACCCCTCTGGGGCCAACGTCCTGACTTTC. Its protein product is CAISKRGQADPSGANVLTF.

The chain employs TRBV6-5 and TRBJ1-3; 7 bases are a match to TRBD1. There are 13 residues in the CDR3. With V trimmed by 6 bases and J by 4 bases, 3 bases remained unmatched. The germline gives CDR1 MNHEY, CDR2 SVGAGI. In DNA form, the CDR3 reads TGTGCCAGCAGGGAACAGGGGGGAAACACCATATATTTT. It codes for CASREQGGNTIYF.

V gene TRBV5-1 combines with J gene TRBJ2-3; D call uncertain. This CDR3 is 13 amino acids long. Trimming shortened V by 3 bases and J by 3 bases, and 8 bases separated the two germline ends. Per germline, CDR1 SGHRS and CDR2 YFSETQ. This chain's CDR3 is CASSSQSTDTQYF. DNA of the CDR3: TGCGCCAGCAGCTCACAATCGACAGATACGCAGTATTTT.

CDR3 protein: CASSIGRGVETQYF. The CDR3 coding sequence is TGTGCCAGCAGCATTGGACGGGGGGTGGAGACCCAGTACTTC. The V call is TRBV13, the J call TRBJ2-5, with 7 nucleotides matching TRBD2. Germline loops: CDR1 PRHDT, CDR2 FYEKMQ (reference sequence). The CDR3 has 14 residues. V trimming: 5 bases; J trimming: 5 bases; junction bases outside the gene matches: 8.

The chain's CDR3 is CASSSPSSRGEKLFF. The CDR3 nucleotides read TGTGCCAGCAGTTCCCCCTCCAGTCGGGGAGAAAAACTGTTTTTT. The chain carries TRBV28 and TRBJ1-4; D is unclear. With 4 bases removed from V and 8 bases from J, the gap between germline ends came to 17 bases. Germline V gene lookup returns CDR1 MDHEN and CDR2 SYDVKM. CDR3 length: 15 amino acids.

In this sample, this clone turned up once. The V call is TRBV6-5, the J call TRBJ1-6; D call uncertain. The CDR3 spans 14 residues. In germline, CDR1 is MNHEY, CDR2 SVGAGI. Trimming took 6 bases from V and 6 from J, leaving 12 bases between them. CDR3 amino acids: CASRPDGSNSPLHF. The CDR3 bases are TGTGCCAGCAGGCCCGACGGAAGTAATTCACCCCTCCACTTT.

The rearrangement joins TRBV2 to TRBJ2-7; D uncertain. Trimming cost V 6 bases and J 5 bases, with 14 bases left between them. The CDR3 spans 13 residues. In germline, CDR1 is SNHLY, CDR2 FYNNEI. CDR3 in DNA: TGTGCCAGCAGCACCGCACCATGGGACGAGCAGTACTTC. Amino acid sequence: CASSTAPWDEQYF. Variable domain in full (rest from reference TRBV2 and TRBJ2-7): EPEVTQTPSHQVTQMGQEVILRCVPISNHLYFYWYRQILGQKVEFLVSFYNNEISEKSEIFDDQFSVERPDGSNFTLKIRSTKLEDSAMYFCASSTAPWDEQYFGPGTRLTVT.

The V call is TRBV5-1, the J call TRBJ1-1; D gene uncertain. This CDR3 comprises 15 residues. The germline CDR1 and CDR2 sequences are SGHRS and YFSETQ. Trimming removed 1 base at V and 1 base at J, with 11 bases between. The CDR3 region has the DNA TGCGCCAGCAGCTTGTTTCCAGATAAGAACACTGAAGCTTTCTTT. Its translation is CASSLFPDKNTEAFF.

This clone was counted once. The V and J genes are TRBV19 and TRBJ2-1, with D possibly being TRBD2 (6 bases). The germline gives CDR1 LNHDA, CDR2 SQIVND (reference sequence). V dropped 7 bases and J dropped 8 bases, with 21 bases sitting between them. CDR3 size: 15 residues. CDR3 protein: CASTRGSGRNDEQFF. In DNA form, the CDR3 reads TGTGCCAGTACACGTGGCTCAGGGAGGAACGATGAGCAGTTCTTC.

V gene TRBV6-6 combines with J gene TRBJ1-4; 7 nucleotides line up with TRBD1. CDR3 size: 14 residues. V shed 6 bases, J shed 5 bases, and the junction held 6 bases outside the gene matches. The germline gives CDR1 MNHNY, CDR2 SVGAGI (reference sequence). CDR3 region: CASREETGNEKLFF. CDR3 nucleotide sequence: TGTGCCAGCAGGGAAGAGACAGGGAATGAAAAACTGTTTTTT.

The chain couples TRBV7-9 to TRBJ1-6; 9 bases are a match to TRBD1. Per germline, CDR1 SEHNR and CDR2 FQNEAQ (reference sequence). With V trimmed by 3 bases and J by 7 bases, 4 bases remained unmatched. The CDR3 extends over 15 amino acids. The CDR3 spells CASSLWDRENSPLHF. CDR3 in DNA: TGTGCCAGCAGCTTGTGGGACAGGGAGAATTCACCCCTCCACTTT.

The J gene is TRBJ2-1, the V gene TRBV28; D is possibly TRBD1 or TRBD2 (6 bases each). Germline V CDR1 and CDR2: MDHEN, SYDVKM. V lost 4 bases, J lost 13 bases, and 20 bases lay in between. This CDR3 region has 14 residues. The CDR3 DNA reads TGTGCCAGCAGTTATGAACACAGGGAGGTGGGTCAGTTCTTC. It encodes CASSYEHREVGQFF. Drawing the rest from reference TRBV28 and TRBJ2-1, the complete variable domain is DVKVTQSSRYLVKRTGEKVFLECVQDMDHENMFWYRQDPGLGLRLIYFSYDVKMKEKGDIPEGYSVSREKKERFSLILESASTNQTSMYLCASSYEHREVGQFFGPGTRLTVL.

The chain employs TRBV6-1 and TRBJ1-6; possible D gene TRBD1, 5 bases. The CDR3 spans 13 residues. The V gene's germline CDR1 is MNHNS and CDR2 SASEGT. With 9 bases removed from V and 9 bases from J, the gap between germline ends came to 15 bases. CDR3 DNA: TGTGCCAGTGGCCCAGGGACCGGTTCACCCCTCCACTTT. Translating gives CASGPGTGSPLHF.

V is TRBV13 and J is TRBJ2-5; D possibly corresponds to TRBD2 (5 bases). Germline CDR1 reads PRHDT; CDR2 reads FYEKMQ (reference sequence). The CDR3 sequence is 15 residues long. V was shortened by 2 bases and J by 3 bases, with 13 bases between the two germline ends. Written as DNA, the CDR3 is TGTGCCAGCAGCTTAAGCCTGCGGGTTGAAGAGACCCAGTACTTC. It yields the protein CASSLSLRVEETQYF.

The chain joins TRBV2 to TRBJ1-5, with 7 positions matching TRBD1. CDR1 and CDR2 (germline): SNHLY, FYNNEI. The CDR3 has 16 residues. The ends lost 6 bases at V and 7 bases at J; junction bases unmatched: 15. CDR3 amino acids: CASSQMRAGGGQPQHF. In DNA, the CDR3 is TGTGCCAGCAGCCAGATGAGGGCAGGGGGTGGACAGCCCCAGCATTTT.

The CDR3 DNA sequence: TGCGCCAGCAGCTTAGATGGTGCAGAGACCCAGTACTTC. Translating gives CASSLDGAETQYF. The rearrangement uses TRBV5-1 and TRBJ2-5; D not certain. In germline, CDR1 is SGHRS, CDR2 YFSETQ. Trimming cost V 2 bases and J 4 bases, with 9 bases left between them. CDR3 size: 13 residues.

This clone was detected a few times. This chain uses TRBV19 with TRBJ1-2, with a tentative D call TRBD1 (5 bases). This CDR3 is 15 amino acids long. The V end was cut by 4 bases, the J end by 4 bases, with 16 bases between. Per germline, CDR1 LNHDA and CDR2 SQIVND (reference sequence). CDR3 residues: CASSTTLRQGYGYTF. The CDR3 DNA reads TGTGCCAGTAGTACGACCCTTAGGCAGGGCTATGGCTACACCTTC. Together with reference TRBV19 and TRBJ1-2, the CDR3 gives the full variable domain: DGGITQSPKYLFRKEGQNVTLSCEQNLNHDAMYWYRQDPGQGLRLIYYSQIVNDFQKGDIAEGYSVSREKKESFPLTVTSAQKNPTAFYLCASSTTLRQGYGYTFGSGTRLTVV.

The chain uses TRBV28 and TRBJ2-7, with D unclear. V was cut by 2 bases and J by 3 bases, with 8 bases left in between. The CDR3 runs to 13 residues. Germline CDR1 MDHEN, CDR2 SYDVKM. Here the CDR3 reads CASSLVGDYEQYV. For the CDR3, the DNA is TGTGCCAGCAGTTTAGTTGGAGACTACGAGCAGTACGTC.

The chain has TRBV4-1 and TRBJ1-1, with TRBD1 identical over 7 bases. With 1 base clipped from V and 6 bases from J, the junction kept 8 bases outside the gene matches. The CDR3 is made up of 15 amino acids. The germline V gene has CDR1 MGHRA and CDR2 YSYEKL. The CDR3 spells CASSQGQGWVAEAFF. The CDR3 coding sequence is TGCGCCAGCAGCCAAGGACAGGGTTGGGTCGCTGAAGCTTTCTTT.